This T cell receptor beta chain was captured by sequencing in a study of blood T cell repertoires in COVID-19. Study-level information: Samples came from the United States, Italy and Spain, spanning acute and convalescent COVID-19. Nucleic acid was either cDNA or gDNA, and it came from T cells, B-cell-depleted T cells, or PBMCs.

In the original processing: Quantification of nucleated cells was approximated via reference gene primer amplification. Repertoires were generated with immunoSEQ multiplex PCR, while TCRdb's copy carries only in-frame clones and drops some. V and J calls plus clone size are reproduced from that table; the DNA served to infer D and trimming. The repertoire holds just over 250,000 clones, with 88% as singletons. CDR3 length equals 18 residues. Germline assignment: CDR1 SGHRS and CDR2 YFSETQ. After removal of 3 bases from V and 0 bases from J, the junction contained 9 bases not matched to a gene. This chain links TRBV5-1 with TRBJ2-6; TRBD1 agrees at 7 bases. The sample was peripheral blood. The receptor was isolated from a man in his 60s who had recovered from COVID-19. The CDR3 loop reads CASSYRDSPFSGANVLTF. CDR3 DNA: TGCGCCAGCAGCTACCGGGACAGCCCCTTCTCTGGGGCCAACGTCCTGACTTTC.